This T cell receptor beta chain was captured by sequencing in a study of cytomegalovirus exposure and HLA in healthy donors. Whole-study findings and limits: Analysis performed later showed TCR beta chains linked to HLA being more clonally expanded than equally common others. Sequencing likely produced, as an artifact, a cluster of highly shared sequence variants. For TCR beta chains, V- and J-gene trimming was later linked to a missense DCLRE1C variant.

Comment on this clone: Its cognate antigen is unknown.

PCR used 60 Vbeta primers and 13 Jbeta primers. Assay: immunoSEQ multiplex PCR; the TCRdb copy retains only in-frame clones and omits some. The repertoire holds under 200,000 clones, with over 75% as singletons. This CDR3 has 14 residues. Trimming pared 4 bases from V and 9 bases from J, leaving 16 bases between. Germline CDR1 and CDR2: SGHTA and FQGNSA. This sequence was found in a human donor in good health. The chain carries TRBV7-2 and TRBJ2-1, with D possibly TRBD2 on 5 matching bases. Sequenced material: PBMCs. The chain's CDR3 is CASSSSGSSGEQFF. DNA of the CDR3: TGTGCCAGCAGCTCCTCGGGGAGCTCGGGTGAGCAGTTCTTC.